A single TCR beta chain is shown here with its context. Antigen specificity is unknown. This specimen belongs to a study of blood T cells in healthy people across ages. On the study more broadly: Capture by template switching was about one barcoded beta molecule per two T cells.

Regarding the study as a whole: More naive CD4+ cells and higher diversity marked long-lived donors relative to aged donors.

Germline CDR1 is DFQATT and CDR2 is SNEGSKA (reference sequence). Trimming pared 1 base from V and 8 bases from J, leaving 14 bases between. This CDR3 comprises 13 residues. With a J-beta primer mix and a sample-barcoded 5' primer, a second PCR ran 7 to 11 cycles. Each cDNA molecule was tagged by a template-switch adaptor that had 12 random nucleotides. One entry per CDR3 protein results from TCRdb running MiXCR on the 5' RACE reads. The table includes about 1,600,000 distinct CDR3 sequences, about 40% detected once. The sample consisted of blood. The chain uses TRBV20-1 and TRBJ1-2; no firm D call. The receptor was derived from a young woman in good health. As DNA, the CDR3 is TGCAGTGCTAGAGGGCTAGCGGCTGCGGGCTACACCTTC. Translation gives CSARGLAAAGYTF.